This T cell receptor (beta chain) is drawn from a study of blood T cells in healthy people across ages. This CDR3 comprises 13 residues. CDR1 DFQATT and CDR2 SNEGSKA come from the germline V gene (reference sequence). The V end lost 2 bases, the J end lost 1 base, and 8 bases lay between the germline ends. Using a J-beta primer mix together with a sample-barcoded 5' primer, a second PCR was run for about 7 to 12 cycles. Each CDR3 protein gets one entry after TCRdb re-called the 5' RACE reads with MiXCR. This sample has approximately 360,000 distinct CDR3 sequences; about half occur once, and the top ten carry under 65%. This clonotype was counted ten times or more.

Sample: blood. The TCR was taken from a man aged 55-75 years in good health. The chain couples TRBV20-1 to TRBJ2-5; the D is unclear. The CDR3 DNA sequence: TGCAGTGCTAGAAACGGGCCCCAAGAGACCCAGTACTTC. Its protein product is CSARNGPQETQYF.